The entry below describes one T cell receptor (beta chain). Its cognate antigen is unknown. This entry comes from a study of OX40 agonist ivuxolimab in advanced cancers. Study-level information: Ivuxolimab, an antibody acting as an agonist of OX40 (CD134), was used to treat patients. Having had anti-PD-1, anti-PD-L1 or anti-CTLA-4 therapy before was allowed, and under 50% had some.

This CDR3 has 18 amino acids. J was trimmed by 4 bases and V by 2 bases; bases with no gene match: 11. CDR1 is LGHNT, CDR2 FRNRAP, per germline. Study results and caveats: Clonal expansion was seen in CD4+ and CD8+ blood T cells by week 6 at 0.1 to 3.0 mg/kg.

Profiled with immunoSEQ multiplex PCR; TCRdb holds only in-frame clones, not every one. The sample holds tens of thousands of clones; around 91% are singletons and the top ten take 1.5% to 2%. The J gene is TRBJ2-1, the V gene TRBV12-5; 10 nucleotides align to TRBD2. This receptor was identified in an adult with an advanced solid tumor such as melanoma, head and neck, liver or kidney cancer. The sequencing here drew on CD4+ or CD8+ T cells sorted from blood, taken in a trial of the OX40 agonist ivuxolimab. The CDR3 here is CASGLYPSAGGGYNEQFF. For the CDR3, the DNA is TGTGCTAGTGGTTTGTACCCCTCAGCGGGAGGGGGGTACAATGAGCAGTTCTTC.